Shown below are 15 T cell receptor beta chains from a single sample sequenced in a study of T cell responses to AZD1222 COVID-19 vaccine (dated by TCRdb to the early 2020s). According to the study, the label for this sample's time point signals: baseline before first vaccination. Library preparation was by the immunoSEQ multiplex PCR assay. TCRdb's version of the immuneACCESS table is confined to in-frame rearrangements and falls short of the full clone set. An unresolved V gene accounts for under half of the shortfall where checked; the remainder is of unknown origin. The sample records some 190,000 clones, approximately 90% of which are singletons. The ten largest make up 6% to 8% of the sample. The material sequenced was peripheral blood, taken on day 0 of AZD1222 vaccination. The receptors derive from an adult in good health.

The rearrangement joins TRBV19 to TRBJ1-2; D is perhaps TRBD1 (5 bases). Germline-derived CDR1 and CDR2 are LNHDA and SQIVND (reference sequence). The V end lost 5 bases, the J end lost 1 base, and 11 bases lay between the germline ends. The CDR3 contains 14 residues. As DNA, the CDR3 is TGTGCCAGTAGTCCTTCGGGGGTTAACTATGGCTACACCTTC. The encoded protein is CASSPSGVNYGYTF.

The chain couples TRBV27 to TRBJ1-5, with D hard to call. V was pared by 2 bases and J by 5 bases, with 19 bases between. Germline V gene sequence: CDR1 MNHEY, CDR2 SMNVEV (reference sequence). This CDR3 contains 17 residues. CDR3 loop: CASSLKLAADFDQPQHF. In DNA form, the CDR3 reads TGTGCCAGCAGTTTAAAGTTGGCGGCAGACTTCGATCAGCCCCAGCATTTT.

This sequence joins TRBV7-9 and TRBJ2-7; 11 positions match TRBD1. CDR3 size: 14 residues. The V and J ends lost 7 bases and 2 bases, in that order; junction bases with no gene match: 4. Germline CDR1 and CDR2: SEHNR and FQNEAQ (reference sequence). This CDR3 is CASTPGQGAYEQYF. The CDR3 DNA reads TGTGCCAGCACCCCGGGACAGGGGGCCTACGAGCAGTACTTC.

This clone was detected only a few times. This chain connects TRBV10-3 to TRBJ2-7; D uncertain. The CDR3 runs to 14 residues. V lost 0 bases, J lost 4 bases, and 10 bases lay in between. In germline, CDR1 is ENHRY, CDR2 SYGVKD. The CDR3 DNA reads TGTGCCATCAGTGAGTCCCAGGCGAAGTACGAGCAGTACTTC. It is translated as CAISESQAKYEQYF.

This clone was seen more than once but under ten times. V and J are TRBV10-3 and TRBJ1-1; possibly TRBD1 for D (6 bases). Trimming removed 4 bases from V and 5 bases from J, with 11 bases in between. The CDR3 has 13 residues. Germline loops: CDR1 ENHRY, CDR2 SYGVKD. CDR3 coding DNA: TGTGCCATCAGTGGTAAGGGGGATACTGAAGCTTTCTTT. It yields the protein CAISGKGDTEAFF.

The chain links TRBV4-1 to TRBJ1-3, with 9 bases lining up with TRBD1. Trimming cost V 0 bases and J 6 bases; bases outside gene matches: 6. The CDR3 loop spans 16 amino acids. The germline gives CDR1 MGHRA, CDR2 YSYEKL. The CDR3: CASSQEGQGSQNTIYF. The CDR3 DNA follows: TGCGCCAGCAGCCAAGAAGGACAGGGGTCGCAAAACACCATATATTTT.

This chain links TRBV12-3 or TRBV12-4 with TRBJ2-5; no definite D call. This CDR3 spans 13 amino acids. Trimming removed 0 bases from V and 5 bases from J, with 7 bases in between. The DNA for the CDR3 is TGTGCCAGCAGTTTAGCGGGGTCTGAGACCCAGTACTTC. This gives the protein CASSLAGSETQYF.

The V gene is TRBV4-1, the J gene TRBJ1-4; 9 bases match TRBD1. The CDR3 is made up of 15 amino acids. The germline V gene has CDR1 MGHRA and CDR2 YSYEKL. The J segment lost 7 bases and the V segment lost 3 bases, leaving 6 bases of the junction unmatched. In DNA, the CDR3 is TGCGCCAGCAGCCAGGGGGGACAGGGTAGTGAAAAACTGTTTTTT. The encoded protein is CASSQGGQGSEKLFF.

The chain joins TRBV30 to TRBJ2-4; 12 positions agree with TRBD1. Germline V gene sequence: CDR1 GTSNPN, CDR2 SVGIG (reference sequence). The CDR3 loop spans 15 amino acids. V shed 1 base, J shed 8 bases, and the junction held 6 bases outside the gene matches. The CDR3 DNA is TGTGCCTGGAGTGCAGGGACAGGGGGCGCGGACATTCAGTACTTC. Translated, it gives CAWSAGTGGADIQYF.

Here the CDR3 reads CASSLSRNSGGRETQYF. The CDR3 DNA follows: TGTGCCAGCAGCTTATCCCGAAACAGCGGGGGTAGGGAGACCCAGTACTTC. The chain carries TRBV11-2 and TRBJ2-5; 8 bases agree with TRBD2. Germline V gives CDR1 SGHAT, CDR2 FQNNGV. With V trimmed by 2 bases and J by 5 bases, 13 bases remained unmatched. The CDR3 runs 17 residues.

The chain is built from TRBV9 and TRBJ2-2; 7 positions match TRBD1. The germline gives CDR1 SGDLS, CDR2 YYNGEE. Unmatched junction bases numbered 8, after V lost 3 bases and J lost 3 bases. The CDR3 contains 16 residues. As DNA, the CDR3 is TGTGCCAGCAGCGCAACCCGGGACAGATACACCGGGGAGCTGTTTTTT. Its translation is CASSATRDRYTGELFF.

This clone appeared a few times. This chain joins TRBV6-1 and TRBJ1-2; 7 bases agree with TRBD1. From germline, CDR1 is MNHNS and CDR2 SASEGT. V dropped 1 base and J dropped 1; count of bases not matched to a gene: 9. The CDR3 is 17 amino acids. Written as DNA, the CDR3 is TGTGCCAGCAGTGAAGGCGACAGGGCGTGGGGTAACTATGGCTACACCTTC. This encodes CASSEGDRAWGNYGYTF.

This sequence joins TRBV4-1 and TRBJ2-1, with D perhaps matching TRBD1 or TRBD2 (5 bases each). This CDR3 spans 16 amino acids. Germline V CDR1 and CDR2: MGHRA, YSYEKL. With 4 bases removed from V and 7 bases from J, the gap between germline ends came to 20 bases. CDR3 sequence reads: CASSRGSQPDFNEQFF. CDR3 DNA: TGCGCCAGCAGCCGGGGGTCCCAACCGGACTTTAATGAGCAGTTCTTC.

The chain joins TRBV6-1 to TRBJ2-7, with a possible D match to TRBD2 (5 bases). V shed 2 bases and J shed 7 bases, with 12 bases lying between them. CDR1 is MNHNS, CDR2 SASEGT, per germline. The CDR3 sequence is 13 residues long. The DNA of the CDR3 is TGTGCCAGCAGTGAAAAGGAAACGGGGGAGCAGTACGTC. This gives the protein CASSEKETGEQYV.

The chain employs TRBV4-1 and TRBJ2-2, with 7 bases matching TRBD1. CDR1 MGHRA and CDR2 YSYEKL come from the germline V gene. This CDR3 is built from 15 residues. V shed 4 bases, J shed 2 bases, and the junction held 4 bases outside the gene matches. CDR3 region: CASSRGTDNTGELFF. CDR3 nucleotides: TGCGCCAGCAGCCGAGGGACAGACAACACCGGGGAGCTGTTTTTT.